The T cell receptor beta chain under discussion was sequenced for a study of blood T cell repertoires in COVID-19. Study as a whole: Samples taken during acute and convalescent COVID-19 were collected in the United States, Italy and Spain. T cells, B-cell-depleted T cells, or PBMCs provided the cDNA or gDNA that served as material.

V lost 0 bases and J 4 bases, leaving 21 bases between the germline ends. The CDR3 totals 17 residues. Germline CDR1 SQVTM, CDR2 ANQGSEA. In the original workflow: Scientists estimated how many nucleated cells there were by amplifying reference gene primers. The repertoire was sequenced with immunoSEQ multiplex PCR; TCRdb's copy has only in-frame clones and lacks some. For V, J and clone size, that table is used; D and trimming come from the DNA. The repertoire holds 150,000 to 200,000 clones, with about four fifths as singletons. The receptor was derived from a man aged 60 to 69 with active or convalescent COVID-19. The sequenced material came from peripheral blood. The chain couples TRBV29-1 to TRBJ1-1; no definite D call. The chain's CDR3 is CSVEERVVAVRSTEAFF. The CDR3 DNA reads as TGCAGCGTTGAAGAGAGGGTGGTGGCGGTGCGGAGCACTGAAGCTTTCTTT.